This T cell receptor (beta chain) was recovered during a study of T cells in women clearing cervical HPV infection. Study details: HLA type could not be excluded as a confounder. Study observations and caveats: A classifier using richness and V gene abundances reached an AUC of approximately 0.8.

This CDR3 region has 14 residues. CDR1 is SGHAT and CDR2 is FQNNGV in the germline V gene. The assay was immunoSEQ multiplex PCR, and TCRdb's table has in-frame clones only and misses some. The sample holds about 40,000 clones. In regard to this clone: No antigen is known for it. The read is 3 residues too short to cover the CDR3 end, so that end is filled in from the germline J gene.

The specimen sequenced was blood buffy coat. The origin of this receptor is a woman aged 18 to 75 with a cervical HPV16 infection that either progressed to CIN3+ or cleared (not recorded which). The genes are TRBV11-2 and TRBJ1-2; D remains ambiguous. CDR3 DNA, as far as it was read: TGTGCCAGCAGCTTACTAGCGGGAGGTCCCGAC. Protein product: CASSLLAGGPD. The CDR3 reads in full as CASSLLAGGPDYTF. Looking up the rest from reference TRBV11-2 and TRBJ1-2 gives the full variable domain: EAGVAQSPRYKIIEKRQSVAFWCNPISGHATLYWYQQILGQGPKLLIQFQNNGVVDDSQLPKDRFSAERLKGVDSTLKIQPAKLEDSAVYLCASSLLAGGPDYTFGSGTRLTVV.